One and the same sample provided the 17 T cell receptor beta chains below, sequenced in a study of Graves' ophthalmopathy and Graves' hyperthyroidism. Amplification from RNA transcripts yielded the TCR beta CDR3 regions. HTBI-primed RT-PCR formed the first round, and a multiplex PCR formed the second. One entry per CDR3 protein results from TCRdb running MiXCR on the multiplex PCR reads. The profile covers just over 600,000 distinct CDR3 sequences, with over 20% appearing a single time and approximately 6.5% taken by the ten largest. The sequenced sample consisted of peripheral blood. The receptors were sampled from a woman under 30 with stable Graves' hyperthyroidism. Some clones in this sample may be carry-over from other donors' samples.

J is TRBJ2-5 and V is TRBV11-2, with D perhaps TRBD2 (5 bases). Germline CDR1 SGHAT, CDR2 FQNNGV. Trimming stripped 5 bases from V and 1 base from J, with 17 bases between. This CDR3 region has 16 residues. The CDR3 DNA reads as TGTGCCAGCAGCCCCGGAGGATCGTGGGGCCAAGAGACCCAGTACTTC. Translated: CASSPGGSWGQETQYF.

In this sample, this clonotype turned up a few times. The V call is TRBV4-2, the J call TRBJ1-2; 11 bases align to TRBD1. This CDR3 has 17 residues. Germline-derived CDR1 and CDR2 are LGHNA and YNFKEQ. V lost 7 bases, J lost 1 base, and 11 bases stayed unmatched. This CDR3 is CASTPHGGTGGNYGYTF. The CDR3 DNA follows: TGTGCCAGCACCCCCCACGGAGGGACAGGGGGTAACTATGGCTACACCTTC.

This clonotype has a handful of counts. This sequence joins TRBV4-1 and TRBJ1-5; the D gene is possibly TRBD1 (6 bases). This CDR3 has 16 residues. The V gene's germline CDR1 is MGHRA and CDR2 YSYEKL. The ends were cut back, 4 bases at V and 4 bases at J, with 17 bases in the middle. CDR3 bases: TGCGCCAGCAGCCCGGGGGCGACGGGTAATAATCAGCCCCAGCATTTT. Translated, it gives CASSPGATGNNQPQHF.

This clonotype was picked up a small number of times. This chain uses TRBV19 with TRBJ1-2, with D tentatively TRBD1 (5 bases). Germline-derived CDR1 and CDR2 are LNHDA and SQIVND (reference sequence). This CDR3 has 14 residues. The germline V and J ends were trimmed by 6 bases and 4 bases, with 15 bases remaining between them. The CDR3 DNA reads TGTGCCAGTAGGGACGGACAAGGCGGCTATGGCTACACCTTC. Residues: CASRDGQGGYGYTF.

The genes are TRBV29-1 and TRBJ2-7; 7 bases fit TRBD1. Germline-derived CDR1 and CDR2 are SQVTM and ANQGSEA. The CDR3 contains 15 residues. Germline trimming cut 6 bases from V and 0 bases from J; bases unmatched to any gene: 11. CDR3: CSVGTPGQSSYEQYF. CDR3 nucleotides: TGCAGCGTCGGTACCCCGGGACAGAGCTCCTACGAGCAGTACTTC.

This clonotype was detected a few times. This chain connects TRBV9 to TRBJ1-5; no definite D call. Trimming stripped 0 bases from V and 7 bases from J, with 11 bases between. Germline CDR1 SGDLS, CDR2 YYNGEE. The CDR3 length is 14 residues. The CDR3 loop is CASSVGSPGQPQHF. CDR3 bases: TGTGCCAGCAGCGTAGGGTCCCCGGGCCAGCCCCAGCATTTT.

This clonotype was detected many times. The gene calls are TRBV3-1 and TRBJ1-2, with D uncertain. V gave up 2 bases and J gave up 8 bases, with 18 bases separating them. The CDR3 has 15 amino acids. In germline, CDR1 is LGHDT, CDR2 YNNKEL (reference sequence). The CDR3 nucleotides are TGTGCCAGCAGCCAACGACGTCAGGACGGTCACGGCTACACCTTC. Translating it yields CASSQRRQDGHGYTF.

In its sample, this clonotype was seen a few times. The chain has TRBV12-3 or TRBV12-4 and TRBJ1-5, with D perhaps matching TRBD1 (5 bases). Trimming took 5 bases from V and 7 from J, leaving 15 bases between them. CDR3 size: 14 residues. The CDR3 coding sequence is TGTGCCAGCAGTCGCGCCAGGGAACGCCAGCCCCAGCATTTT. As protein: CASSRARERQPQHF.

This clonotype was found many times. The chain employs TRBV7-9 and TRBJ2-5; perhaps TRBD2 as D (6 bases). Germline loops: CDR1 SEHNR, CDR2 FQNEAQ (reference sequence). Trimming removed 2 bases at V and 0 bases at J, with 13 bases between. CDR3 length equals 16 residues. CDR3 in DNA: TGTGCCAGCAGCTTAAATGTGGGAGGTCACCAAGAGACCCAGTACTTC. Protein: CASSLNVGGHQETQYF.

This clonotype was seen ten or more times. The gene calls are TRBV7-9 and TRBJ1-1, with 7 bases aligning to TRBD1. This CDR3 has 15 amino acids. Germline values: CDR1 SEHNR, CDR2 FQNEAQ (reference sequence). V was clipped by 4 bases and J by 1 base; unmatched bases: 6. As DNA, the CDR3 is TGTGCCAGCAGCTCAAGACAGGGTTCGAACACTGAAGCTTTCTTT. Its protein is CASSSRQGSNTEAFF.

This clonotype came up a few times. A much bigger clone sits one base away, suggesting this may be a read error. The chain links TRBV5-1 to TRBJ1-2; a weak D match, TRBD1 (5 bases). CDR1 SGHRS and CDR2 YFSETQ come from the germline V gene. The CDR3 length is 15 residues. With 4 bases removed from V and 3 bases from J, the gap between germline ends came to 16 bases. The CDR3 sequence is CASSPAWGGDYGYTF. The CDR3 DNA follows: TGCGCCAGCAGCCCGGCGTGGGGCGGGGACTATGGCTACACCTTC.

This clonotype was counted ten times or more. The chain uses TRBV7-6 and TRBJ2-5; 10 nucleotides line up with TRBD2. The germline V gene encodes CDR1 SGHVS and CDR2 FNYEAQ. The ends lost 1 base at V and 1 base at J; junction bases unmatched: 3. The CDR3 has 16 amino acids. In DNA form, the CDR3 reads TGTGCCAGCAGCTTAGGGGGGACTAGCGTCCAAGAGACCCAGTACTTC. Translation gives CASSLGGTSVQETQYF.

The V call is TRBV12-3 or TRBV12-4, the J call TRBJ1-1; 7 bases are shared with TRBD1. The V segment lost 4 bases and the J segment 6 bases; nucleotides outside the gene matches: 5. There are 13 residues in the CDR3. The CDR3 region has the DNA TGTGCCAGCAGTTCCGGGACAGCCGCTGAAGCTTTCTTT. Amino acids: CASSSGTAAEAFF.

The table lists this clonotype with many counts. This rearrangement joins TRBV4-1 to TRBJ1-2; no clear D gene. V lost 0 bases to trimming and J lost 8 bases, with 10 bases between them. This CDR3 comprises 13 residues. Germline CDR1 reads MGHRA; CDR2 reads YSYEKL. In nucleotides, the CDR3 is TGCGCCAGCAGCCAAGACAGCTATATCGGCTACACCTTC. It yields the protein CASSQDSYIGYTF.

This clonotype was counted only a few times. The rearrangement uses TRBV25-1 and TRBJ2-7, with D unclear. The germline CDR1 and CDR2 sequences are MGHDK and SYGVNS. The ends were cut back, 0 bases at V and 0 bases at J, with 6 bases in the middle. The CDR3 sequence is 14 residues long. The CDR3 coding sequence is TGTGCCAGCAGTGAATACGACCTCTCCTACGAGCAGTACTTC. Translated, it gives CASSEYDLSYEQYF.

The table lists this clonotype with many counts. The chain couples TRBV6-1 to TRBJ2-4; D not resolved. V was cut by 2 bases and J by 4 bases, with 24 bases left in between. Germline CDR1 MNHNS, CDR2 SASEGT. The CDR3 runs to 19 residues. The CDR3 sequence: CASSETSLGNAAGKNIQYF. The CDR3 DNA follows: TGTGCCAGCAGTGAAACGTCTCTGGGGAACGCGGCTGGGAAAAACATTCAGTACTTC.

At least ten counts were recorded for this clonotype. This sequence joins TRBV5-1 and TRBJ2-7; D ambiguous. Germline V lookup: CDR1 SGHRS, CDR2 YFSETQ. Trimming stripped 1 base from V and 2 bases from J, with 13 bases between. The CDR3 spans 15 residues. The CDR3 region is CASSLYLSGPYEQYF. The CDR3 DNA sequence: TGCGCCAGCAGCTTGTATTTGAGTGGGCCCTACGAGCAGTACTTC.